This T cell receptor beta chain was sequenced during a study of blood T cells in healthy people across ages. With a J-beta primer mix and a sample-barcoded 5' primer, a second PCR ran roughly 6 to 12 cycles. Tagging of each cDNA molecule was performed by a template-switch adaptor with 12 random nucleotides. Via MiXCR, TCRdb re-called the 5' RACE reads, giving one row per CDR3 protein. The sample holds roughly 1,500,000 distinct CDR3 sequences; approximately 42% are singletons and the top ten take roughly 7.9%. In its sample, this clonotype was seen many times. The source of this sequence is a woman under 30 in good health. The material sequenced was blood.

The CDR3 sequence: CAISPAAPDTQYF. In nucleotides, the CDR3 is TGTGCCATCAGTCCAGCCGCCCCCGATACGCAGTATTTT. The V call is TRBV10-3, the J call TRBJ2-3, with D unclear. CDR3 length: 13 amino acids. Trimming left V 5 bases short and J 6 bases short, with 12 bases between. The germline V gene encodes CDR1 ENHRY and CDR2 SYGVKD.